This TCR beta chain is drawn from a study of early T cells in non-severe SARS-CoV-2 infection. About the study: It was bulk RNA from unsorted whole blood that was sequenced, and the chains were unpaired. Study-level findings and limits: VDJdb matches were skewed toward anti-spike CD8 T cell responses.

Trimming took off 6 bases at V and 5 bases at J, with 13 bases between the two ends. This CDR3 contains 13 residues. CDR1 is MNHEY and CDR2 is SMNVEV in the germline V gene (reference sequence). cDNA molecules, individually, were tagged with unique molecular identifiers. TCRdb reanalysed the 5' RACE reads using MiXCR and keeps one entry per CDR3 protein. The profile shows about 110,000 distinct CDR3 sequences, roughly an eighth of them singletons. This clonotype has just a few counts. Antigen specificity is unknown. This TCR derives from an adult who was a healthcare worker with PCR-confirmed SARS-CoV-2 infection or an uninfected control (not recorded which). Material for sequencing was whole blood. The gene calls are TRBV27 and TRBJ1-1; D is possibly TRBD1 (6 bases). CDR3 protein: CASSPRRGTEAFF. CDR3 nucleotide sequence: TGTGCCAGCAGCCCCAGGAGGGGGACTGAAGCTTTCTTT.